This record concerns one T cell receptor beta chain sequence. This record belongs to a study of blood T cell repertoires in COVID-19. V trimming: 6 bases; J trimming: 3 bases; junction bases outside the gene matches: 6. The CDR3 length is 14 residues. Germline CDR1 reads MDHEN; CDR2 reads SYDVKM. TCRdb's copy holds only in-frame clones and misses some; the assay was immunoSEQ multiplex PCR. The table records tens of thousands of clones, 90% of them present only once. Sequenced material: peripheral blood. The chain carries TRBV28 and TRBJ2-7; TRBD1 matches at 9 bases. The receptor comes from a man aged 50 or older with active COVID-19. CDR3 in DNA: TGTGCCAGCAGAGGGACAGGGATTAGCTACGAGCAGTACTTC. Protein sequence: CASRGTGISYEQYF.